A selection of T cell receptor beta chains follows, all from one sample in a study of T cell responses to AZD1222 COVID-19 vaccine. Libraries were prepared by immunoSEQ multiplex PCR; TCRdb keeps only in-frame clonotypes and omits some of them. This table has more than 250,000 clones, 90% to 95% appearing once. This sample comprised peripheral blood, obtained on day 0 of AZD1222 vaccination. Receptors originate from an adult in good health. CDR3s include the opening cysteine and the closing phenylalanine or tryptophan. D genes are given only for firm matches. Part of the rows lack a size; the others show once, few, many or a class for expanded clones.

once	TRBV7-9	TRBJ1-5	19	TRBD1	CASSLPGTGSGPIEQPQHF	TGTGCCAGCAGCCTGCCCGGGACAGGGAGCGGACCAATCGAACAGCCCCAGCATTTT
-	TRBV7-3	TRBJ2-5	13	-	CASSSGPQETQYF	TGTGCCAGCAGCTCCGGGCCTCAAGAGACCCAGTACTTC
-	TRBV28	TRBJ2-7	17	TRBD1	CASSTTQSGTGAYEQYF	TGTGCCAGCAGTACCACTCAATCCGGGACAGGGGCCTACGAGCAGTACTTC
-	TRBV5-4	TRBJ1-2	15	TRBD1	CASSADTGAPRGYTF	TGTGCCAGCAGCGCAGACACAGGGGCGCCCCGGGGCTACACCTTC
-	TRBV2	TRBJ1-5	16	-	CASSDGAGGRGQPQHF	TGTGCCAGCAGTGATGGCGCAGGAGGGAGGGGCCAGCCCCAGCATTTT
-	TRBV28	TRBJ1-4	15	-	CASSSGLGGNEKLFF	TGTGCCAGCAGCTCAGGCCTGGGGGGTAATGAAAAACTGTTTTTT
-	TRBV30	TRBJ1-3	13	-	CAWEQGGGNTIYF	TGTGCCTGGGAACAGGGAGGAGGAAACACCATATATTTT
once	TRBV7-2	TRBJ2-1	14	-	CASSFGIPNNEQFF	TGTGCCAGCAGCTTCGGGATTCCTAACAATGAGCAGTTCTTC
-	TRBV6-4	TRBJ1-2	15	-	CASRQDSYPNYGYTF	TGTGCCAGCAGGCAGGACAGCTACCCTAACTATGGCTACACCTTC
-	TRBV2	TRBJ2-7	14	TRBD2	CASTRLAVNYEQYF	TGTGCCAGCACGCGACTAGCTGTCAACTACGAGCAGTACTTC
-	TRBV7-8	TRBJ2-3	16	-	CASSSQGRLPEDTQYF	TGTGCCAGCAGCTCACAGGGCCGGCTTCCGGAGGATACGCAGTATTTT
-	TRBV6-6	TRBJ2-7	15	TRBD2	CASRVSGTSNNEQYF	TGTGCCAGCAGGGTATCTGGGACTAGTAATAACGAGCAGTACTTC
once	TRBV7-2	TRBJ2-3	17	TRBD2	CASSLWTSGRGTDTQYF	TGTGCCAGCAGCCTCTGGACTAGCGGTAGGGGCACAGATACGCAGTATTTT
-	TRBV3-1/TRBV3-2	TRBJ2-7	14	-	CASSQVGAGYEQYF	TGTGCCAGCAGCCAAGTGGGGGCTGGCTACGAGCAGTACTTC
-	TRBV28	TRBJ1-2	14	TRBD1	CASSQDGQGGGYTF	TGTGCCAGCAGCCAGGACGGACAGGGCGGTGGCTACACCTTC
-	TRBV9	TRBJ2-7	15	TRBD1	CASSEGTGRAYEQYF	TGTGCCAGCAGCGAGGGGACAGGGAGGGCCTACGAGCAGTACTTC
-	TRBV28	TRBJ1-5	10	-	CASGWVPQHF	TGTGCCAGCGGTTGGGTGCCCCAGCATTTT
-	TRBV5-1	TRBJ2-1	13	-	CARPPKGRNEQFF	TGCGCCAGACCACCGAAGGGTAGGAATGAGCAGTTCTTC
once	TRBV9	TRBJ2-1	13	-	CASSVTGYNEQFF	TGTGCCAGCAGCGTTACAGGCTACAATGAGCAGTTCTTC
-	TRBV27	TRBJ2-1	16	-	CASSNPQGFTYNEQFF	TGTGCCAGCAGTAACCCACAGGGATTCACTTACAATGAGCAGTTCTTC
-	TRBV24-1	TRBJ2-3	14	-	CATSETVRTDTQYF	TGTGCCACCAGCGAAACGGTGCGCACAGATACGCAGTATTTT
-	TRBV5-4	TRBJ1-4	14	-	CASSLGRGDEKLFF	TGTGCCAGCAGCTTGGGCAGGGGTGATGAAAAACTGTTTTTT
once	TRBV7-2	TRBJ1-1	15	TRBD1	CASSTQGAMNTEAFF	TGTGCCAGCAGCACTCAGGGGGCGATGAACACTGAAGCTTTCTTT
-	TRBV6-5	TRBJ1-6	15	-	CASSYEPTRDSPLHF	TGTGCCAGCAGTTACGAGCCGACCCGGGATTCACCCCTCCACTTT
-	TRBV29-1	TRBJ2-4	13	-	CSVARSIGDIQYF	TGCAGCGTAGCGAGGTCCATAGGGGACATTCAGTACTTC
-	TRBV7-2	TRBJ2-7	16	TRBD2	CASSLVSGGLAYEQYF	TGTGCCAGCAGCTTAGTTAGCGGGGGGTTGGCCTACGAGCAGTACTTC